This T cell receptor (beta chain) appears in the sequencing data of a study of vaccination and CD4 T cells after COVID-19. The assay that was used to sequence DNA from cultured CD4+ T cells was the Oncomine TCR Beta short-read assay. TCRdb re-called the PCR reads through MiXCR, storing one row per CDR3 protein. This table holds under 8,000 distinct CDR3 sequences, 45% to 55% found once. CDR1 is MNHEY and CDR2 is SVGAGI in the germline V gene. Trimming took off 4 bases at V and 1 base at J, with 10 bases between the two ends. The CDR3 is made up of 14 amino acids. As for this clonotype: Its matching antigen is unknown.

Treatment in this sample: roughly 11-day PBMC culture with coronavirus spike peptide pools or control peptides (ViraFEST assay). These CD4+ T cells came from an unexposed donor, sampled before the COVID-19 pandemic (2011-2018). The sequence was collected from a human donor in good health. This chain links TRBV6-5 with TRBJ1-1; no definite D call. The specimen was CD4+ T cells from blood, cultured in vitro. The CDR3 coding sequence is TGTGCCAGCAGTTCATCACGGGGGAACACTGAAGCTTTCTTT. Protein sequence: CASSSSRGNTEAFF.